A single sample is the source of the 5 T cell receptor beta chains below, sequenced in a study of blood T cell repertoires in COVID-19. Using immunoSEQ multiplex PCR, the repertoire was profiled, and TCRdb retains in-frame clones only, with some absent. The sample includes some 200,000 clones, about 78% of them seen just once. The sample comprised PBMCs or T cells enriched from blood (not recorded which). The receptor source for this set is a woman aged 45-65 years who had recovered from COVID-19.

This clone was counted a single time. This chain links TRBV18 with TRBJ1-1; 8 nucleotides line up with TRBD1. The CDR3 length is 13 residues. With 4 bases clipped from V and 11 bases from J, the junction kept 9 bases outside the gene matches. Looked up from germline, CDR1 is KGHSH and CDR2 is LQKENI. In DNA, the CDR3 is TGTGCCAGCTCACAGGGACAGGACCGGGAGGCTTTCTTT. This gives the protein CASSQGQDREAFF. Variable domain in full (rest from reference TRBV18 and TRBJ1-1): NAGVMQNPRHLVRRRGQEARLRCSPMKGHSHVYWYRQLPEEGLKFMVYLQKENIIDESGMPKERFSAEFPKEGPSILRIQQVVRGDSAAYFCASSQGQDREAFFGQGTRLTVV.

The chain employs TRBV19 and TRBJ2-3; D is possibly TRBD2 (6 bases). This CDR3 has 18 amino acids. Germline V gene sequence: CDR1 LNHDA, CDR2 SQIVND (reference sequence). The V and J ends lost 1 base and 3 bases respectively, with 20 bases between them. The DNA for the CDR3 is TGTGCCAGTAGTATAGCCTCAGGACGAGGAGGGTTAACAGATACGCAGTATTTT. Translating it yields CASSIASGRGGLTDTQYF. Together with reference TRBV19 and TRBJ2-3, the CDR3 gives the full variable domain: DGGITQSPKYLFRKEGQNVTLSCEQNLNHDAMYWYRQDPGQGLRLIYYSQIVNDFQKGDIAEGYSVSREKKESFPLTVTSAQKNPTAFYLCASSIASGRGGLTDTQYFGPGTRLTVL.

The CDR3, as DNA: TGTGCCAGCAGCCAGATGGGGGGTTTGAATGGCTACACCTTC. Protein sequence: CASSQMGGLNGYTF. The V gene is TRBV7-2, the J gene TRBJ1-2; D may be TRBD1 (5 bases). From germline, CDR1 is SGHTA and CDR2 FQGNSA. Trimming stripped 5 bases from V and 6 bases from J, with 16 bases between. The CDR3 covers 14 residues.

The chain is built from TRBV5-1 and TRBJ1-1; D is possibly TRBD1 (6 bases). Germline V gives CDR1 SGHRS, CDR2 YFSETQ. Between the trimmed V and J ends, which lost 8 bases and 0 bases, there was a span of 8 bases. The CDR3 has 12 residues. The CDR3 loop is CARAGVNTEAFF. The DNA for the CDR3 is TGCGCCAGAGCAGGGGTGAACACTGAAGCTTTCTTT.

The chain links TRBV15 to TRBJ2-1; perhaps TRBD2 as D (6 bases). The germline V gene encodes CDR1 LNHNV and CDR2 YYDKDF (reference sequence). The CDR3 spans 13 residues. Deletions cut 1 base from V and 9 bases from J, with 10 bases between. This CDR3 reads CATSRVGGVEQFF. The CDR3 DNA is TGTGCCACCAGCAGAGTAGGAGGGGTTGAGCAGTTCTTC.